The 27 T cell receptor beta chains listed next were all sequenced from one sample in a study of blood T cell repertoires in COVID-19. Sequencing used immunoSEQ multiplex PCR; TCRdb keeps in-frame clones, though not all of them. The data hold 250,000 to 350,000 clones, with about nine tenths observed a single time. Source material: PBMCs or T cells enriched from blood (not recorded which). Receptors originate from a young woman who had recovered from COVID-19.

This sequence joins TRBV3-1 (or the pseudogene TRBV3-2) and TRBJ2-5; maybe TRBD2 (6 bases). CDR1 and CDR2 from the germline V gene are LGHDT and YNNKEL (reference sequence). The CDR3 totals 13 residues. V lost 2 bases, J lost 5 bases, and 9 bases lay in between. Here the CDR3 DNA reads TGTGCCAGCAGCCAAATTGGGGGGGAGACCCAGTACTTC. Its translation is CASSQIGGETQYF.

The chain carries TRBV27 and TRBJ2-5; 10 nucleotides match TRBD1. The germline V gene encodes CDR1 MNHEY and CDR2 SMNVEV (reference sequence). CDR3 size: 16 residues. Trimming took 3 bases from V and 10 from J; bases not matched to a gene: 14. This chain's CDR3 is CASSFYRDRGRLDQYF. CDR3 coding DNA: TGTGCCAGCAGTTTTTACCGAGACAGGGGGCGCCTTGACCAGTACTTC.

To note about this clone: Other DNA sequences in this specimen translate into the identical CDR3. The DNA of the CDR3 is TGTGCCAGCAGCTTGCAGGGGGCGGACTATGGCTACACCTTC. Amino acid sequence: CASSLQGADYGYTF. The chain joins TRBV5-4 to TRBJ1-2; 8 bases line up with TRBD1. Germline V gene lookup returns CDR1 SGHNT and CDR2 YYREEE (reference sequence). This CDR3 is 14 amino acids long. J lost 3 bases, V lost 1 base, and 2 bases had no gene match.

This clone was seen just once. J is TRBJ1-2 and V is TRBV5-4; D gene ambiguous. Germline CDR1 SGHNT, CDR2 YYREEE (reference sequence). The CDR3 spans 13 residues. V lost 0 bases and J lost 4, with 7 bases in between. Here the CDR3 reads CASSLEGVYGYTF. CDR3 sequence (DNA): TGTGCCAGCAGCTTGGAAGGAGTCTATGGCTACACCTTC.

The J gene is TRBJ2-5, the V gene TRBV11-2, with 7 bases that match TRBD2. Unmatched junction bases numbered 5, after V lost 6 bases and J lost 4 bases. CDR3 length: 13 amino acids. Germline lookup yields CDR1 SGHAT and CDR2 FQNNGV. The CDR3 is CASSPSGVETQYF. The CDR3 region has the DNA TGTGCCAGCAGTCCCAGCGGGGTAGAGACCCAGTACTTC.

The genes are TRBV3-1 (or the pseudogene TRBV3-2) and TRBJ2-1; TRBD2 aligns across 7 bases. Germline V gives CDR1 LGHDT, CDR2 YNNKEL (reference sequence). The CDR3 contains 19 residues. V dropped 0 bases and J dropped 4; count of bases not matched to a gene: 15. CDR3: CASSQDTGLGTEAYNEQFF. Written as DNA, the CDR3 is TGTGCCAGCAGCCAAGATACCGGACTAGGGACCGAAGCTTACAATGAGCAGTTCTTC.

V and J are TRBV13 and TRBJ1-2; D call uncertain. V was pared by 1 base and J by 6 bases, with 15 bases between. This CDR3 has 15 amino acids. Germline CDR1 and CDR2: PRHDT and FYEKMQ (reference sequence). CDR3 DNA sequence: TGTGCCAGCAGCTTAGAACGGACCGTCGGGGATGGCTACACCTTC. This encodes CASSLERTVGDGYTF.

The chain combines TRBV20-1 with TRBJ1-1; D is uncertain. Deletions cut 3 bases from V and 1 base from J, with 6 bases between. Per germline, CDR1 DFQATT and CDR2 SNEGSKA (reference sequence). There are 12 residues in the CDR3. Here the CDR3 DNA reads TGCAGTGCTAGTCCCTGGAACACTGAAGCTTTCTTT. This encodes CSASPWNTEAFF.

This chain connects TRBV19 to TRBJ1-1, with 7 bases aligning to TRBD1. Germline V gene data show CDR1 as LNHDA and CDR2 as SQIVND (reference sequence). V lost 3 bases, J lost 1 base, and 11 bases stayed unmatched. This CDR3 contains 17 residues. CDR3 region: CASSMGPFEGANTEAFF. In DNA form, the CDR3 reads TGTGCCAGTAGTATGGGCCCGTTCGAGGGGGCGAACACTGAAGCTTTCTTT.

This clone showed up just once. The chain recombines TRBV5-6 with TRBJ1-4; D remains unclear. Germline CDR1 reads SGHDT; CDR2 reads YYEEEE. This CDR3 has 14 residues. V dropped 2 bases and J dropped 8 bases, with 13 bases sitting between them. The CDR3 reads CASSFSRGGEKLFF. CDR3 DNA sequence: TGTGCCAGCAGCTTTTCGCGGGGTGGAGAAAAACTGTTTTTT.

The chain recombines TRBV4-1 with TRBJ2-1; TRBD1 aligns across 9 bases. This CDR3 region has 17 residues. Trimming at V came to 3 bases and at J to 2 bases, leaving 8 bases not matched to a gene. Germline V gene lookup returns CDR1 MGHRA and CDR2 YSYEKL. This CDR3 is CASSHTPGQGTYNEQFF. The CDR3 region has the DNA TGCGCCAGCAGCCACACACCGGGACAGGGTACCTACAATGAGCAGTTCTTC.

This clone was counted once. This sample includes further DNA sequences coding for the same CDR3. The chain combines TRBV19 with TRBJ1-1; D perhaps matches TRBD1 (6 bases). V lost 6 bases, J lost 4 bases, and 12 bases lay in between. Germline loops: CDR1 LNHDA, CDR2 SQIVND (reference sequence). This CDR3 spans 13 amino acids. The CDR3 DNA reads TGTGCCAGTAGCACAGGGTTGTCCACTGAAGCTTTCTTT. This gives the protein CASSTGLSTEAFF.

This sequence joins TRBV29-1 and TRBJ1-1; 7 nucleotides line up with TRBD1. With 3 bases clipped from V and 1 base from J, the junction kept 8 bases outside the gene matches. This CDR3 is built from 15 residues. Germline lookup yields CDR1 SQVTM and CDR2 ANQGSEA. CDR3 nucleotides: TGCAGCGTTGATCCCTTTGGGACAGCGAACACTGAAGCTTTCTTT. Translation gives CSVDPFGTANTEAFF. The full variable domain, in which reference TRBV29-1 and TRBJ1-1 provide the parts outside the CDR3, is SAVISQKPSRDICQRGTSLTIQCQVDSQVTMMFWYRQQPGQSLTLIATANQGSEATYESGFVIDKFPISRPNLTFSTLTVSNMSPEDSSIYLCSVDPFGTANTEAFFGQGTRLTVV.

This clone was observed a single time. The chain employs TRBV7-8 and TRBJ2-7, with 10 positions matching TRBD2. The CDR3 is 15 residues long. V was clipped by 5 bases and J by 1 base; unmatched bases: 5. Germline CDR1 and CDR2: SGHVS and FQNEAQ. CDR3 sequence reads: CASSDRTSGSYEQYF. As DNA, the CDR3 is TGTGCCAGCAGCGATAGGACTAGCGGTTCCTACGAGCAGTACTTC.

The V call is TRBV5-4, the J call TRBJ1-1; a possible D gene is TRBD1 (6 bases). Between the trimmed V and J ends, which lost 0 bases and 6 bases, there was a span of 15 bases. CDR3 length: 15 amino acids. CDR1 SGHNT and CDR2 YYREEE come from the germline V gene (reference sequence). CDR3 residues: CASSLATGIGSEAFF. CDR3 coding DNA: TGTGCCAGCAGCTTGGCCACAGGGATCGGTTCTGAAGCTTTCTTT.

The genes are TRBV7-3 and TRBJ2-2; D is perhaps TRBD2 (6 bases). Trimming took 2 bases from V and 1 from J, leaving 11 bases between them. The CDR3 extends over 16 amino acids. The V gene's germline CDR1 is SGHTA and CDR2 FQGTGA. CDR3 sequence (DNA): TGTGCCAGCAGCTTAGTGGGAGCGGGGAACACCGGGGAGCTGTTTTTT. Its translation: CASSLVGAGNTGELFF.

The CDR3 here is CASSTGAMYTEAFF. The CDR3 DNA follows: TGTGCCAGCAGTACAGGGGCCATGTACACTGAAGCTTTCTTT. V and J are TRBV7-9 and TRBJ1-1; 7 nucleotides agree with TRBD1. CDR1 and CDR2 from the germline V gene are SEHNR and FQNEAQ (reference sequence). This CDR3 has 14 residues. The V gene end was trimmed by 6 bases and the J gene end by 3 bases; junction bases not matched to a gene: 7.

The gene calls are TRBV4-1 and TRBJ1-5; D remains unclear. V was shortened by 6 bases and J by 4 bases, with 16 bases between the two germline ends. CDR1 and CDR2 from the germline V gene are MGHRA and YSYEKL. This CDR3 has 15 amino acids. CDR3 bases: TGCGCCAGCAGGCCGACCTCTGGCGGGAATCAGCCCCAGCATTTT. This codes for CASRPTSGGNQPQHF.

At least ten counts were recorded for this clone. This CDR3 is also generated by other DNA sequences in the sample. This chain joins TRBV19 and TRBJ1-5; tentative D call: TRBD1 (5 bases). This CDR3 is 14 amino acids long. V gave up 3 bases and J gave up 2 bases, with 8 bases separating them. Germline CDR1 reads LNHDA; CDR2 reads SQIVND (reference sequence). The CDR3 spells CASSIEQGNQPQHF. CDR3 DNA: TGTGCCAGTAGTATTGAACAGGGCAATCAGCCCCAGCATTTT.

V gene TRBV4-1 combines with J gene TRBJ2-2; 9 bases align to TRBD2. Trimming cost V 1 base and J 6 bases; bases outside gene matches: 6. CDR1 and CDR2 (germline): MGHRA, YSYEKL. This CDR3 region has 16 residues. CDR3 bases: TGCGCCAGCAGCCAAGTCCCTAGCGGGGTGGCCGGGGAGCTGTTTTTT. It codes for CASSQVPSGVAGELFF.

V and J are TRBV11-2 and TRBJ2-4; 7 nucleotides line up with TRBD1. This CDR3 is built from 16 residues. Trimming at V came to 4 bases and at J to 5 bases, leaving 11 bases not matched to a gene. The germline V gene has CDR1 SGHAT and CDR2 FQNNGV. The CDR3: CASSSNQAGTENIQYF. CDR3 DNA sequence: TGTGCCAGCAGCTCCAACCAAGCCGGGACAGAAAACATTCAGTACTTC.

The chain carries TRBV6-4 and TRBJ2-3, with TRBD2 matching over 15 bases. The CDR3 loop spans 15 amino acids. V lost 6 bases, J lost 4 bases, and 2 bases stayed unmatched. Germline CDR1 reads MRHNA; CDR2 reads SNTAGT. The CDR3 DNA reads TGTGCCAGCAGGAGGACTAGCGGGGGGGCAGATACGCAGTATTTT. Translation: CASRRTSGGADTQYF.

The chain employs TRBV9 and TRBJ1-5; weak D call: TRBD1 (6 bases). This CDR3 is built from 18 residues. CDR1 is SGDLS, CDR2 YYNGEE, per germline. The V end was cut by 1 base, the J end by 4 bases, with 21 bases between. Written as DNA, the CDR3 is TGTGCCAGCAGCGTAAAACGCCAGGGGCGCCGATGGAATCAGCCCCAGCATTTT. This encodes CASSVKRQGRRWNQPQHF.

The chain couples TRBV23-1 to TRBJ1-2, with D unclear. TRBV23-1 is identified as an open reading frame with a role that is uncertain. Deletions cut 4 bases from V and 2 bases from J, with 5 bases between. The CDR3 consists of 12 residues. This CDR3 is CASSPGNYGYTF. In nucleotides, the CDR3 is TGCGCCAGCAGTCCGGGAAACTATGGCTACACCTTC.

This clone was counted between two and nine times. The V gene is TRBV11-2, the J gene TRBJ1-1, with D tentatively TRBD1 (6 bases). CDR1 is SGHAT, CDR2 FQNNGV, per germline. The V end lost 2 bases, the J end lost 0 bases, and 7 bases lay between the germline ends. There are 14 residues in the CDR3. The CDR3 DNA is TGTGCCAGCAGCTTAAGGGGGATGAACACTGAAGCTTTCTTT. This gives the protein CASSLRGMNTEAFF.

The CDR3 DNA follows: TGTGCCAGCAGTGATTGGGCTAGCGGCAACCCCTACGAGCAGTACTTC. Its translation: CASSDWASGNPYEQYF. V usage is TRBV2 and J usage is TRBJ2-7; 7 bases line up with TRBD2. The germline V gene encodes CDR1 SNHLY and CDR2 FYNNEI. Trimming at V came to 3 bases and at J to 2 bases, leaving 10 bases not matched to a gene. The CDR3 is 16 residues long.

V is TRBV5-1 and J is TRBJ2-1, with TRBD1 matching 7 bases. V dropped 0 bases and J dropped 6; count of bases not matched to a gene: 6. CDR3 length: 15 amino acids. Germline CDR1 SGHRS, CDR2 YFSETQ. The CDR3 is CASSLAWSGGNEQFF. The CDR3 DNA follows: TGCGCCAGCAGCTTGGCCTGGTCAGGGGGCAATGAGCAGTTCTTC.